Sequencing of this TCR beta chain was carried out in a study of OX40 agonist ivuxolimab in advanced cancers. The CDR3 has 16 amino acids. Germline CDR1 SGHVS, CDR2 FNYEAQ. With 5 bases removed from V and 2 bases from J, the gap between germline ends came to 13 bases. Libraries were prepared by immunoSEQ multiplex PCR; TCRdb keeps only in-frame clonotypes and omits some of them. The sample lists 55,000 to 80,000 clones; approximately 86% were seen once. The genes are TRBV7-6 and TRBJ2-6; D is tentatively TRBD1 or TRBD2 (6 bases each). The origin of this receptor is an adult with an advanced solid tumor such as melanoma, head and neck, liver or kidney cancer. The source was CD4+ or CD8+ T cells sorted from blood, collected in a trial of the OX40 agonist ivuxolimab. The CDR3 nucleotides are TGTGCCAGCAGCCTGACTAGGGGGGCTGGGGCCAACGTCCTGACTTTC. Encoded protein: CASSLTRGAGANVLTF.